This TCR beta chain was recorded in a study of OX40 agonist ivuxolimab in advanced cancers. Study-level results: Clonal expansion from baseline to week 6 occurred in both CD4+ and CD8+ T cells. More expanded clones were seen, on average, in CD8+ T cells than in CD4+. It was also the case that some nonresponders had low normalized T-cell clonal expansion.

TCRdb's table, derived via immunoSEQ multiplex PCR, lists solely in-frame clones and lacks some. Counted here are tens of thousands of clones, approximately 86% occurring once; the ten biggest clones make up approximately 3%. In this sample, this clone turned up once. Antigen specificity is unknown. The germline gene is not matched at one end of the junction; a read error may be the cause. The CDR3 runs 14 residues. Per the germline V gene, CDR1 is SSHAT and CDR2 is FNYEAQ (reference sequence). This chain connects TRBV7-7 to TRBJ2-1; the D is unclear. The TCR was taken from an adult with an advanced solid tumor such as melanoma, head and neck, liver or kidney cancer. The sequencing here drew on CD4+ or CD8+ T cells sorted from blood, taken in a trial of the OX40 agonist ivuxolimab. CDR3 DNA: TGTGCTAGCAGCTTAGGTCCAAGCCACAATGAGCAGTTCTTC. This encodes CASSLGPSHNEQFF.